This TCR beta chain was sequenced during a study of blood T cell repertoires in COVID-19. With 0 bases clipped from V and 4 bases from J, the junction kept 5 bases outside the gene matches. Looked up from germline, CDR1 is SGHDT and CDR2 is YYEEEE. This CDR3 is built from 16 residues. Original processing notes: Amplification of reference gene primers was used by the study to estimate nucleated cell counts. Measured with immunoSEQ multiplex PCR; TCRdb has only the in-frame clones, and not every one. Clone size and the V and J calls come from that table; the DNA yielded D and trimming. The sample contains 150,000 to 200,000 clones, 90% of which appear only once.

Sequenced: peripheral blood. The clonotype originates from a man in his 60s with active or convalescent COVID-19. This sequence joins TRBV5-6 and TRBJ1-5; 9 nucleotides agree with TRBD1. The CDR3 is CASSLAGQGWNQPQHF. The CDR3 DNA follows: TGTGCCAGCAGCTTGGCCGGACAGGGGTGGAATCAGCCCCAGCATTTT.